The 32 T cell receptor beta chains listed next were all sequenced from one sample in a study of T cells in Graves' hyperthyroidism and ophthalmopathy. From RNA transcripts, TCR beta CDR3 regions were amplified. Carried out on the TCR CDR3, a first-round RT-PCR used the HTBI primer set. TCRdb redid the calling of the multiplex PCR reads with MiXCR, one entry per CDR3 protein. The sample consists of about 320,000 distinct CDR3 sequences, roughly 17% of them appearing once. Sequencing input: blood. These TCRs come from a man aged 25-40 years with Graves' hyperthyroidism.

This clonotype was counted between two and nine times. The chain is built from TRBV10-2 and TRBJ2-5; no reliable D call. The CDR3 length is 13 residues. Germline CDR1 and CDR2: WSHSY and SAAADI. Between the trimmed V and J ends, which lost 6 bases and 7 bases, there was a span of 15 bases. The CDR3 coding sequence is TGCGCCAGCAGCCCTGGGGTGTCCGTGACCCAGTACTTC. Its protein product is CASSPGVSVTQYF.

In its sample, this clonotype was seen many times. V is TRBV6-1 and J is TRBJ2-3; D possibly matches TRBD1 or TRBD2 (5 bases each). The germline CDR1 and CDR2 sequences are MNHNS and SASEGT. The CDR3 extends over 15 amino acids. V lost 5 bases, J lost 1 base, and 13 bases lay in between. The CDR3 DNA reads TGTGCCAGCAGTACGGTTGGGGGAGGCACAGATACGCAGTATTTT. Its translation: CASSTVGGGTDTQYF.

This clonotype was counted many times. The J gene is TRBJ2-7, the V gene TRBV28, with 7 bases identical to TRBD1. The V gene's germline CDR1 is MDHEN and CDR2 SYDVKM. Trimming cost V 4 bases and J 2 bases; bases outside gene matches: 5. The CDR3 length is 14 residues. The CDR3 is CASSWDSPTYEQYF. The CDR3 region has the DNA TGTGCCAGCAGTTGGGACAGCCCTACCTACGAGCAGTACTTC.

This clonotype was seen ten or more times. This chain joins TRBV11-3 and TRBJ1-1; no firm D call. Germline loops: CDR1 SGHNT, CDR2 YENEEA. The CDR3 contains 12 residues. Trimming shortened V by 8 bases and J by 3 bases, and 10 bases separated the two germline ends. CDR3: CASGSRYTEAFF. In DNA form, the CDR3 reads TGTGCCAGCGGGTCTCGATACACTGAAGCTTTCTTT.

Many counts were recorded for this clonotype. The V gene is TRBV28, the J gene TRBJ1-1; 9 nucleotides match TRBD1. Germline values: CDR1 MDHEN, CDR2 SYDVKM. The CDR3 is 17 residues long. V lost 2 bases and J lost 1; bases outside the gene matches: 8. The CDR3 spells CASSLDRGFGGNTEAFF. The CDR3 DNA is TGTGCCAGCAGTTTAGACAGGGGGTTTGGAGGGAACACTGAAGCTTTCTTT.

The chain employs TRBV5-1 and TRBJ1-5; D remains ambiguous. CDR3 length: 10 residues. Germline V CDR1 and CDR2: SGHRS, YFSETQ. Between the trimmed V and J ends, which lost 4 bases and 4 bases, there was a span of 0 bases. The CDR3 coding sequence is TGCGCCAGCAGCAATCAGCCCCAGCATTTT. Protein product: CASSNQPQHF. Combining the CDR3 with reference TRBV5-1 and TRBJ1-5 gives the whole variable domain KAGVTQTPRYLIKTRGQQVTLSCSPISGHRSVSWYQQTPGQGLQFLFEYFSETQRNKGNFPGRFSGRQFSNSRSEMNVSTLELGDSALYLCASSNQPQHFGDGTRLSIL.

The chain joins TRBV28 to TRBJ2-1, with 8 nucleotides matching TRBD1. This CDR3 has 16 amino acids. Germline-derived CDR1 and CDR2 are MDHEN and SYDVKM. V trimming: 5 bases; J trimming: 0 bases; junction bases outside the gene matches: 6. The CDR3 DNA sequence: TGTGCCAGCAGTCCACGGACAGGGAGCTCCTACAATGAGCAGTTCTTC. This encodes CASSPRTGSSYNEQFF.

Many counts were recorded for this clonotype. The V and J genes are TRBV5-1 and TRBJ2-1; D gene ambiguous. V was shortened by 4 bases and J by 4 bases, with 9 bases between the two germline ends. Germline CDR1 and CDR2: SGHRS and YFSETQ. The CDR3 extends over 13 amino acids. The CDR3 region is CASSIGSYNEQFF. In DNA, the CDR3 is TGCGCCAGCAGCATAGGCTCTTACAATGAGCAGTTCTTC.

This clonotype was recorded at least ten times. The chain carries TRBV12-3 or TRBV12-4 and TRBJ1-5; D call uncertain. This CDR3 region has 12 residues. Trimming removed 7 bases from V and 6 bases from J, with 10 bases in between. The CDR3 here is CASTGLGQPQHF. For the CDR3, the DNA is TGTGCCAGCACTGGGTTGGGTCAGCCCCAGCATTTT.

This clonotype was detected many times. The chain is built from TRBV27 and TRBJ2-7; 9 bases fit TRBD1. This CDR3 comprises 14 residues. V trimming: 2 bases; J trimming: 4 bases; junction bases outside the gene matches: 3. The V gene's germline CDR1 is MNHEY and CDR2 SMNVEV (reference sequence). For the CDR3, the DNA is TGTGCCAGCAGTTTAGTTGGGACAGGGTACGAGCAGTACTTC. It specifies CASSLVGTGYEQYF.

The V and J genes are TRBV25-1 and TRBJ1-1; 9 bases are shared with TRBD1. With V trimmed by 6 bases and J by 4 bases, 6 bases remained unmatched. Per germline, CDR1 MGHDK and CDR2 SYGVNS. CDR3 size: 14 residues. CDR3 region: CASSHGTGITEAFF. The CDR3 DNA is TGTGCCAGCAGCCATGGGACAGGGATCACTGAAGCTTTCTTT.

This rearrangement joins TRBV28 to TRBJ2-3, with TRBD1 matching 7 bases. V shed 5 bases and J 0 bases; nucleotides not matched to a gene: 5. Germline V gene lookup returns CDR1 MDHEN and CDR2 SYDVKM. CDR3 length: 15 amino acids. The CDR3 sequence: CASSQYRGSTDTQYF. The CDR3 bases are TGTGCCAGCAGTCAATACAGGGGTAGCACAGATACGCAGTATTTT.

This clonotype appeared a few times. The V gene is TRBV5-4, the J gene TRBJ1-1; D gene unclear. The V and J ends lost 5 bases and 4 bases respectively, with 18 bases between them. Germline V CDR1 and CDR2: SGHNT, YYREEE (reference sequence). CDR3 length: 15 amino acids. The CDR3 coding sequence is TGTGCCAGCAGACAAAAGAACGGCGGCGGCACTGAAGCTTTCTTT. Its protein product is CASRQKNGGGTEAFF.

This clonotype was counted a few times. The DNA for the CDR3 is TGTGCCAGCAGCATCGGGTCAGGGGGCAACTATGGCTACACCTTC. Translation gives CASSIGSGGNYGYTF. V usage is TRBV27 and J usage is TRBJ1-2; 8 positions agree with TRBD1. V lost 6 bases to trimming and J lost 2 bases; unmatched junction nucleotides: 8. The CDR3 totals 15 residues. Germline V gene data show CDR1 as MNHEY and CDR2 as SMNVEV (reference sequence).

The rearrangement links TRBV4-1 to TRBJ2-2, with 8 bases identical to TRBD2. Per the germline V gene, CDR1 is MGHRA and CDR2 is YSYEKL. The ends lost 0 bases at V and 5 bases at J; junction bases unmatched: 8. The CDR3 has 17 amino acids. The CDR3 nucleotides are TGCGCCAGCAGCCAAGATGGACCGGGAGGGCTGACCGGGGAGCTGTTTTTT. Translation gives CASSQDGPGGLTGELFF.

There are a few counts of this clonotype. V is TRBV10-3 and J is TRBJ2-1; tentatively, D is TRBD2 (5 bases). Trimming removed 6 bases at V and 3 bases at J, with 12 bases between. Germline loops: CDR1 ENHRY, CDR2 SYGVKD. This CDR3 contains 14 residues. The CDR3 DNA follows: TGTGCCATCAGAGCTAGCAGGAACTACAATGAGCAGTTCTTC. Its protein product is CAIRASRNYNEQFF.

This clonotype was seen ten or more times. The chain is built from TRBV7-9 and TRBJ2-3; D gene unclear. CDR1 is SEHNR, CDR2 FQNEAQ, per germline (reference sequence). Deletions cut 1 base from V and 0 bases from J, with 11 bases between. This CDR3 contains 16 residues. The CDR3 bases are TGTGCCAGCAGCTTAGTTATTGGATCCAGCACAGATACGCAGTATTTT. This encodes CASSLVIGSSTDTQYF.

The rearrangement uses TRBV12-3 or TRBV12-4 and TRBJ1-5; perhaps TRBD1 as D (5 bases). The CDR3 runs to 15 residues. Trimming took 3 bases from V and 13 from J, leaving 22 bases between them. This chain's CDR3 is CASSFSRDGADTQHF. The CDR3 DNA reads as TGTGCCAGCAGTTTTTCGCGGGACGGAGCTGATACGCAGCATTTT.

The sample holds many counts of this clonotype. The V call is TRBV30, the J call TRBJ1-5, with a weak D call TRBD1 (5 bases). The CDR3 spans 13 residues. Looked up from germline, CDR1 is GTSNPN and CDR2 is SVGIG (reference sequence). V shed 1 base and J shed 6 bases, with 10 bases lying between them. DNA for the CDR3: TGTGCCTGGAGTGAAACAGGAGGTCAGCCCCAGCATTTT. As protein: CAWSETGGQPQHF.

This clonotype occurred many times. The V gene is TRBV7-8, the J gene TRBJ1-4; 8 bases fit TRBD1. The CDR3 is made up of 15 amino acids. The J segment lost 10 bases and the V segment lost 0 bases, leaving 7 bases of the junction unmatched. From germline, CDR1 is SGHVS and CDR2 FQNEAQ. Here the CDR3 reads CASSLARTGLAKLFF. The CDR3 DNA reads TGTGCCAGCAGCTTAGCGCGGACAGGGTTAGCAAAACTGTTTTTT.

About this clonotype: Since a much larger clone is just one base distant, this may be a read error. The rearrangement links TRBV11-1 to TRBJ1-1; D unclear. This CDR3 spans 13 amino acids. V was cut by 1 base and J by 5 bases, with 8 bases left in between. Germline values: CDR1 SGHAT, CDR2 FQDESV (reference sequence). The chain's CDR3 is CASSLVSETEAFF. The DNA for the CDR3 is TGTGCCAGCAGCTTAGTGAGCGAAACTGAAGCTTTCTTT.

Only a few counts were recorded for this clonotype. This chain connects TRBV19 to TRBJ1-5; weak D call: TRBD1 (6 bases). CDR1 LNHDA and CDR2 SQIVND come from the germline V gene (reference sequence). The CDR3 has 14 amino acids. V was cut by 9 bases and J by 2 bases, with 14 bases left in between. Here the CDR3 reads CASGDRQGNQPQHF. The CDR3 DNA follows: TGTGCCAGCGGAGACAGACAGGGCAATCAGCCCCAGCATTTT.

This clonotype was detected many times. The chain employs TRBV7-9 and TRBJ2-3; D not certain. CDR3 size: 14 residues. The germline V gene encodes CDR1 SEHNR and CDR2 FQNEAQ (reference sequence). V was trimmed by 4 bases and J by 6 bases, leaving 14 bases between them. CDR3 amino acids: CASSSKGFGDTQYF. As DNA, the CDR3 is TGTGCCAGCAGCTCGAAAGGGTTTGGGGATACGCAGTATTTT.

In this sample, this clonotype turned up many times. The gene calls are TRBV11-3 and TRBJ2-1; D is tentatively TRBD1 or TRBD2 (5 bases each). V was shortened by 0 bases and J by 2 bases, with 17 bases between the two germline ends. Germline CDR1 reads SGHNT; CDR2 reads YENEEA. The CDR3 spans 18 residues. CDR3 residues: CASSLDLFGDEAYNEQFF. As DNA, the CDR3 is TGTGCCAGCAGCTTAGATCTCTTCGGGGACGAGGCCTACAATGAGCAGTTCTTC.

At least ten counts were recorded for this clonotype. The chain is built from TRBV18 and TRBJ1-1; 8 positions match TRBD1. J lost 5 bases, V lost 8 bases, and 7 bases had no gene match. Germline lookup yields CDR1 KGHSH and CDR2 LQKENI. This CDR3 contains 13 residues. The CDR3 DNA sequence: TGTGCCAGCCGGACAGGGATCGGGACTGAAGCTTTCTTT. Translation gives CASRTGIGTEAFF.

V is TRBV12-3 or TRBV12-4 and J is TRBJ1-4; 10 nucleotides agree with TRBD1. V was clipped by 3 bases and J by 8 bases; unmatched bases: 3. There are 14 residues in the CDR3. The CDR3, as DNA: TGTGCCAGCAGTTTTTGGACAGGGGGAGAAAAACTGTTTTTT. Amino acids: CASSFWTGGEKLFF.

This clonotype was counted many times. This chain connects TRBV7-3 to TRBJ1-1, with D hard to call. Looked up from germline, CDR1 is SGHTA and CDR2 is FQGTGA. The CDR3 is 13 amino acids. V lost 5 bases and J lost 0, with 7 bases in between. CDR3 in DNA: TGTGCCAGCAGCAGCGGGATGAACACTGAAGCTTTCTTT. It encodes CASSSGMNTEAFF.

This clonotype turned up a few times. The V and J genes are TRBV9 and TRBJ2-1; a possible D gene is TRBD2 (5 bases). Trimming shortened V by 4 bases and J by 9 bases, and 11 bases separated the two germline ends. Looked up from germline, CDR1 is SGDLS and CDR2 is YYNGEE. This CDR3 has 12 residues. CDR3 in DNA: TGTGCCAGCAGCAGAATAGCGTCTGAGCAGTTCTTC. It specifies CASSRIASEQFF. Full variable domain (outside the CDR3, taken from reference TRBV9 and TRBJ2-1): DSGVTQTPKHLITATGQRVTLRCSPRSGDLSVYWYQQSLDQGLQFLIQYYNGEERAKGNILERFSAQQFPDLHSELNLSSLELGDSALYFCASSRIASEQFFGPGTRLTVL.

Only a few counts were recorded for this clonotype. The chain employs TRBV18 and TRBJ2-3; 7 bases align to TRBD2. CDR1 and CDR2 from the germline V gene are KGHSH and LQKENI. The junction had 18 bases not matched to a gene; V was cut back by 2 bases and J by 4 bases. The CDR3 totals 19 residues. The CDR3 bases are TGTGCCAGCTCACCAATCCGCCTCGGTCTCGCGGGAGTAGCAGATACGCAGTATTTT. Translation: CASSPIRLGLAGVADTQYF.

This clonotype was counted only a few times. The V gene is TRBV5-1, the J gene TRBJ1-1; D is undetermined. Trimming cost V 4 bases and J 11 bases, with 21 bases left between them. The CDR3 consists of 14 residues. Germline V CDR1 and CDR2: SGHRS, YFSETQ. The CDR3 DNA sequence: TGCGCCAGCAGCCCAGACAACCCAGGCGATCACGCTTTCTTT. This codes for CASSPDNPGDHAFF.

This clonotype was observed many times. This chain connects TRBV7-2 to TRBJ2-3; D unresolved. There are 13 residues in the CDR3. V was cut by 5 bases and J by 4 bases, with 10 bases left in between. Germline assignment: CDR1 SGHTA and CDR2 FQGNSA. CDR3 in amino acids: CASSPQLPDTQYF. The CDR3 coding sequence is TGTGCCAGCAGCCCTCAGCTGCCAGATACGCAGTATTTT.

This clonotype was seen repeatedly, ten times or more. The gene calls are TRBV30 and TRBJ2-3; unclear D gene. Trimming pared 3 bases from V and 2 bases from J, leaving 6 bases between. Germline CDR1 and CDR2: GTSNPN and SVGIG (reference sequence). The CDR3 totals 12 residues. The CDR3 region is CAWRQNTDTQYF. Here the CDR3 DNA reads TGTGCCTGGAGGCAGAACACAGATACGCAGTATTTT.